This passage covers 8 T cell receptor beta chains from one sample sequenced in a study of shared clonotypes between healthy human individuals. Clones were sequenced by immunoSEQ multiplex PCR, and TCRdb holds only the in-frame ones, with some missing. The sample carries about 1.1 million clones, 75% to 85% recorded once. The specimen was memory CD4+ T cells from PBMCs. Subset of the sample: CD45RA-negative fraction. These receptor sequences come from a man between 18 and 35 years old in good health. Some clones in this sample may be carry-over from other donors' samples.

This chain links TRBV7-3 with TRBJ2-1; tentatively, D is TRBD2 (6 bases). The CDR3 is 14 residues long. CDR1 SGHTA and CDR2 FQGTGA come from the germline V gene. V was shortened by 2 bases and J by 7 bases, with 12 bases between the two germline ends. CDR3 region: CASSLGVSGNEQFF. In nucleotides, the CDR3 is TGTGCCAGCAGCTTAGGGGTTAGCGGAAATGAGCAGTTCTTC.

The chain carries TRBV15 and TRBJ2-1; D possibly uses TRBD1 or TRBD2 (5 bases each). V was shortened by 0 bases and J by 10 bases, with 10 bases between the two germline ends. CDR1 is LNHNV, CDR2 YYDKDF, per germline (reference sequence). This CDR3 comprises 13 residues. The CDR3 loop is CATSRDGAREQFF. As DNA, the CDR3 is TGTGCCACCAGCAGAGACGGGGCCCGAGAGCAGTTCTTC. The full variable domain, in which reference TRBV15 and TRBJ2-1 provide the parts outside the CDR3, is DAMVIQNPRYQVTQFGKPVTLSCSQTLNHNVMYWYQQKSSQAPKLLFHYYDKDFNNEADTPDNFQSRRPNTSFCFLDIRSPGLGDTAMYLCATSRDGAREQFFGPGTRLTVL.

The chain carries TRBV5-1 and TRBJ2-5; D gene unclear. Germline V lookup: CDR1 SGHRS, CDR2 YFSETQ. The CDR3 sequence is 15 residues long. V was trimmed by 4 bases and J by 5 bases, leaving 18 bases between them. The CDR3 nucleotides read TGCGCCAGCAGCGGGCAAACACCCCTAGGGGAGACCCAGTACTTC. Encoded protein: CASSGQTPLGETQYF.

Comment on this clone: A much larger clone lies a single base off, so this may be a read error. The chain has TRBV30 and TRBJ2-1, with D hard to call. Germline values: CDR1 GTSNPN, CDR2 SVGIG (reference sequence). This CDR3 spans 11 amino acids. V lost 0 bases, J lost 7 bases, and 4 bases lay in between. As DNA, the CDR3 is TGTGCCTGGAGTGTACAAAATGAGCAGTTCTTC. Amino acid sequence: CAWSVQNEQFF.

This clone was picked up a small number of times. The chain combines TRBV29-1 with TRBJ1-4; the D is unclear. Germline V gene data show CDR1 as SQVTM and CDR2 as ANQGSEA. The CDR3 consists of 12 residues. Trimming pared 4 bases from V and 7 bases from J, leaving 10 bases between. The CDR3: CSVASAGEKLFF. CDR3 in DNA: TGCAGCGTTGCCTCTGCGGGTGAAAAACTGTTTTTT.

CDR3 coding DNA: TGTGCCAGCAGTGAAGTGGTGACTAGAGCCGGGGAGCTGTTTTTT. Amino acids: CASSEVVTRAGELFF. The rearrangement joins TRBV2 to TRBJ2-2, with D maybe TRBD2 (6 bases). Between the trimmed V and J ends, which lost 1 base and 6 bases, there was a span of 12 bases. Germline CDR1 SNHLY, CDR2 FYNNEI. There are 15 residues in the CDR3.

This chain's CDR3 is CASSIRDGVNTEAFF. As DNA, the CDR3 is TGTGCCAGTAGTATTAGGGACGGGGTGAACACTGAAGCTTTCTTT. The J gene is TRBJ1-1, the V gene TRBV19; perhaps TRBD1 as D (5 bases). This CDR3 has 15 amino acids. Germline V gene lookup returns CDR1 LNHDA and CDR2 SQIVND (reference sequence). Trimming removed 3 bases at V and 0 bases at J, with 11 bases between.

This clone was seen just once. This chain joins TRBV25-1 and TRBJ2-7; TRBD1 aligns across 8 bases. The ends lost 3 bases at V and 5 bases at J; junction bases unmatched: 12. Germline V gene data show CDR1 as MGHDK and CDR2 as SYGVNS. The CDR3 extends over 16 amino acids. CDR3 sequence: CASSDQIRGQGDEQYF. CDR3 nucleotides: TGTGCCAGCAGTGACCAGATTCGAGGACAGGGCGACGAGCAGTACTTC.